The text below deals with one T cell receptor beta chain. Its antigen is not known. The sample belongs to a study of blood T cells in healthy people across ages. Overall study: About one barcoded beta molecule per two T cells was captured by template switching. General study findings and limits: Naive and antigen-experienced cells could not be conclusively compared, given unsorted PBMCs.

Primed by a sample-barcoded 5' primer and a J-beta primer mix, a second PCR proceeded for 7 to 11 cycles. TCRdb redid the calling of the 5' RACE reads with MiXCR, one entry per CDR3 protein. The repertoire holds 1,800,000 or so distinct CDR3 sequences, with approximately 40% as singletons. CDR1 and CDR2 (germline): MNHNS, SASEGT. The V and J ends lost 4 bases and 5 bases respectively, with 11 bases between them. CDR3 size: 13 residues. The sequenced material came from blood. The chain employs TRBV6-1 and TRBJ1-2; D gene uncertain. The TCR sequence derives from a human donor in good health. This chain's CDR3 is CASSGTAPYGYTF. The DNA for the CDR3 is TGTGCCAGCAGTGGAACGGCCCCGTATGGCTACACCTTC.